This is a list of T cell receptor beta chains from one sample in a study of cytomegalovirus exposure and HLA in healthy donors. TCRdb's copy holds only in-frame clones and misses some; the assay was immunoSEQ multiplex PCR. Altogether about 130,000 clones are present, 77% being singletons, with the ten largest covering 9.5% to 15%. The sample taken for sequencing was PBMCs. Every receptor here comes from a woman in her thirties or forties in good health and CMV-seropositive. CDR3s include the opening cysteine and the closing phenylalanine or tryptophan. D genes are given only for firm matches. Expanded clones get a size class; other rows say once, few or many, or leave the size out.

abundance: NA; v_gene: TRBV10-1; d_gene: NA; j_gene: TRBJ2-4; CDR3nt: TGCGCCAGCGGGGACTCCGTTGGGAACATTCAGTACTTC; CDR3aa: CASGDSVGNIQYF
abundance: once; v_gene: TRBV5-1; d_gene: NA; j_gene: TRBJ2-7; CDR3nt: TGCGCCAGCAGCTTGCATCCCCACGAGCAGTACTTC; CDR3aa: CASSLHPHEQYF
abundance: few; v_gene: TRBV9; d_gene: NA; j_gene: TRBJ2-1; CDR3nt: TGTGCCAGCAGCCCCAGAGAGGGATGGGGTGAGCAGTTCTTC; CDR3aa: CASSPREGWGEQFF
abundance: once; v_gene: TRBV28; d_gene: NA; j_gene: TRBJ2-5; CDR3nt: TGTGCCAGCAGTTCTCCGGGGACCGGGAGATCCGACTTC; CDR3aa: CASSSPGTGRSDF
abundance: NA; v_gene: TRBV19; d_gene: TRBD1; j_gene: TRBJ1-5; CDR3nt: TGTGCCAGTAGTCTTCGGGACAGCCAAAATCAGCCCCAGCATTTT; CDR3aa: CASSLRDSQNQPQHF
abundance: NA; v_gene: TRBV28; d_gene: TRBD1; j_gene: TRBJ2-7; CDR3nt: TGTGCCAGCAGGGGACAGGGGGTCACCTACGAGCAGTACTTC; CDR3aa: CASRGQGVTYEQYF
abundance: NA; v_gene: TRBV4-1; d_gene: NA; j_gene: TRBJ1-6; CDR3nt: TGCGCCAGCAGCCCCGGATGGGGCACAAATTCACCCCTCCACTTT; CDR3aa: CASSPGWGTNSPLHF
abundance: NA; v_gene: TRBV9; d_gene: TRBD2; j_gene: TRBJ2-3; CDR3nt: TGTGCCAGCAGCCTTGGGAATTTAGCGGGAGTTGGCACAGATACGCAGTATTTT; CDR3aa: CASSLGNLAGVGTDTQYF
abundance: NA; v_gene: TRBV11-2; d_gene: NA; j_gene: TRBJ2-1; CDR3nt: TGTGCCAGCAACATGAAGGGGCAAAGGCAGTTCTTC; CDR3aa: CASNMKGQRQFF
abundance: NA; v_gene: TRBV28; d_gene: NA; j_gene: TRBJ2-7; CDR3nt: TGTGCCAGCAGGCCGGTAAGGGGAAGAGACGAGCAGTACTTC; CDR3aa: CASRPVRGRDEQYF
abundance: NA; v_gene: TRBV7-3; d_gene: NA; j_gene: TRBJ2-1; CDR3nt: TGTGCCAGCAGCCTCCTCCCCCCCGCAGGGAACTCCTACAATGAGCAGTTCTTC; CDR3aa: CASSLLPPAGNSYNEQFF
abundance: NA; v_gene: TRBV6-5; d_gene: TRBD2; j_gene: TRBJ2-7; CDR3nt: TGTGCCAGCAGTTACTCCAGACTAGCGGGAGCCTACGAGCAGTACTTC; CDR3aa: CASSYSRLAGAYEQYF
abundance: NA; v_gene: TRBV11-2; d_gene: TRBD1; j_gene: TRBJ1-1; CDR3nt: TGTGCCAGCAGTTCCGATCGGACAGGTTGGAACACTGAAGCTTTCTTT; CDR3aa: CASSSDRTGWNTEAFF
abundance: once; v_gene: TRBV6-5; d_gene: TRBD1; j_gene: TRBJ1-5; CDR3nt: TGTGCCAGCAGTGTGGGACAGACTGATCAGCCCCAGCATTTT; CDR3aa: CASSVGQTDQPQHF
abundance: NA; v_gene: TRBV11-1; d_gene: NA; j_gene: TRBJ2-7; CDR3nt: TGTGCCAGCAGCTCCACTCCGCTCACCGGGGGACGATACGAGCAGTACTTC; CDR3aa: CASSSTPLTGGRYEQYF
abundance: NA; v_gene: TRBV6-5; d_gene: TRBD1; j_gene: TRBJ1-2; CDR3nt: TGTGCCAGCAGTTACTCCGCGGGACAGGTTGACTATGGCTACACCTTC; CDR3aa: CASSYSAGQVDYGYTF
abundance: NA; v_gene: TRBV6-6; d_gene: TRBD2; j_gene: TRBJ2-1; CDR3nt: TGTGCCAGCGGAGGACTAGCAGTGAATGAGCAGTTCTTC; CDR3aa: CASGGLAVNEQFF
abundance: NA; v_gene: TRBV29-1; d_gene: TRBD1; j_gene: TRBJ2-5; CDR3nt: TGCAGCGTTGTTTCAGGGGGTGAAGAGACCCAGTACTTC; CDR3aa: CSVVSGGEETQYF
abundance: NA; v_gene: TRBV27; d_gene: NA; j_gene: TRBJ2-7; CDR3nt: TGTGCCAGCAGCCTGCAAGGGGGTCTCATTGTTTACGAGCAGTACTTC; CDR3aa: CASSLQGGLIVYEQYF
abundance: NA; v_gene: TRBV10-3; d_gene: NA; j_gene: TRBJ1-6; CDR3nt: TGTGCCATCAGTGATACAGATTCTGAGGGCCTCCACTTT; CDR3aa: CAISDTDSEGLHF
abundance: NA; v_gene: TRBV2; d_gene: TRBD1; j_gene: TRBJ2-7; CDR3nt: TGTGCCAGCAGGGGGAGGGACAGGGGGCCATACGAGCAGTACTTC; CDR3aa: CASRGRDRGPYEQYF
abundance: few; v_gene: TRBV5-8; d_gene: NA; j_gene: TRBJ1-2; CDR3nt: TGTGCCAGCAGCTTAAGGAGGGCTATCTATGGCTACACCTTC; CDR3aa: CASSLRRAIYGYTF